These T cell receptor beta chains were read from a single sample in a study of neurological immune-mediated disorders. Each CDR3 protein is one row after TCRdb ran MiXCR on the 5' RACE reads. Here the sample spans 20,000 to 25,000 distinct CDR3 sequences, less than 15% being singletons. Sequenced material: CD4+ T cells from blood. These receptors originate from a female donor with HTLV-1-associated myelopathy (HAM/TSP). CDR3s leave out the opening cysteine and the closing phenylalanine or tryptophan. Expanded clones are given a class, and other clones once, few, many or no size at all.

J	V	size	CDR3
TRBJ2-5	TRBV30	NA	AWTSDQETQY
TRBJ2-1	TRBV5-1	many	ASSRTSLSYEQF
TRBJ1-2	TRBV5-1	NA	ASSLNTGGGGYT
TRBJ2-7	TRBV20-1	medium-sized	SATRAPEAYEQY
TRBJ2-5	TRBV9	many	ASSPLGTRQETQY
TRBJ2-7	TRBV5-1	once	ASSFGVAGAEQY
TRBJ2-7	TRBV7-2	many	ASSYLAGDSYEQY
TRBJ2-5	TRBV12-3/TRBV12-4	many	ASSRTGEEETQY
TRBJ2-7	TRBV20-1	many	SARNWFSYEQY
TRBJ1-5	TRBV5-1	many	ASSIDGNQPQH
TRBJ2-1	TRBV15	many	ATSSFGEQF
TRBJ2-3	TRBV7-7	many	ASSLGSGGAIDTQY
TRBJ1-6	TRBV5-6	many	ASSLGRPSSPLH
TRBJ2-2	TRBV15	NA	ATSRDLFGQGVSNNRELF
TRBJ2-1	TRBV20-1	many	SARRPLGQATWF
TRBJ1-2	TRBV12-2	NA	ASCLGGEPGWGPNYGYT
TRBJ2-7	TRBV5-1	once	ASILETSGTYEQY
TRBJ1-2	TRBV20-1	many	SAGAPTEGYT
TRBJ1-1	TRBV14	NA	ASIQGLDTEAF
TRBJ2-1	TRBV7-2	NA	ASSFYICSARDSLRGRNEQF
TRBJ1-1	TRBV12-3/TRBV12-4	many	ASSFGGSLNTEAF
TRBJ2-5	TRBV20-1	many	SARDGTTSEPQY
TRBJ2-3	TRBV14	many	ASSQEEATDTQY
TRBJ2-2	TRBV6-1	many	ATRTSGRTAGELF
TRBJ2-1	TRBV14	many	ASSQLYEQF
TRBJ2-5	TRBV19	NA	ASSIGKEETQY
TRBJ2-1	TRBV6-6	many	ASSYGQGAVNEQF
TRBJ2-6	TRBV7-3	many	ASSFGWPGANVLT
TRBJ2-1	TRBV27	many	ASSGARDSGSNEQF
TRBJ2-7	TRBV9	many	ASSVASPSYEQY
TRBJ2-3	TRBV5-8	many	ASSLGSLVTDTQY
TRBJ1-1	TRBV29-1	few	SAGQGAREAF
TRBJ1-3	TRBV7-9	many	ASSLVRKGNTIY
TRBJ1-5	TRBV5-5	many	ASSPDRDQPQH
TRBJ2-3	TRBV11-2	many	ASRTWRGTDTQY
TRBJ2-3	TRBV20-1	many	SAISGGQSTDTQY
TRBJ2-1	TRBV20-1	many	SALPGVSGSSYNEQF
TRBJ2-3	TRBV29-1	many	SARGGGRAADTQY
TRBJ2-3	TRBV18	few	ASSPSVGASTDTQY
TRBJ2-3	TRBV5-1	many	ASSLSARGTTDTQY
TRBJ1-6	TRBV3-1	many	ASSRGGRSPLH
TRBJ1-1	TRBV5-1	many	ASSLSVGEGWAF
TRBJ2-7	TRBV5-1	many	ASSLMEAGPYEQY
TRBJ2-2	TRBV29-1	many	SARTGGTGELF
TRBJ2-2	TRBV3-1	many	ASSHGGVGSGELF
TRBJ1-2	TRBV7-2	many	ASSLDLQSPTYGYT
TRBJ2-5	TRBV5-1	medium-sized	ASSSGGRGETQY
TRBJ1-2	TRBV6-6	many	ASSYPGTGDNYGYT
TRBJ2-2	TRBV3-1	many	ASSQGTRGTGELF
TRBJ2-5	TRBV29-1	many	SVGRLQETQY
TRBJ2-1	TRBV5-1	many	ASSATSGSYNEQF
TRBJ1-2	TRBV3-1	many	ASSQVWGQESGGYT
TRBJ2-7	TRBV10-3	many	AIREGEGYEQY
TRBJ2-3	TRBV20-1	many	SASTSATSTDTQY
TRBJ1-3	TRBV7-2	many	ASSRTGSGNTIY
TRBJ1-5	TRBV15	many	ATSRDPGQHNQPQH